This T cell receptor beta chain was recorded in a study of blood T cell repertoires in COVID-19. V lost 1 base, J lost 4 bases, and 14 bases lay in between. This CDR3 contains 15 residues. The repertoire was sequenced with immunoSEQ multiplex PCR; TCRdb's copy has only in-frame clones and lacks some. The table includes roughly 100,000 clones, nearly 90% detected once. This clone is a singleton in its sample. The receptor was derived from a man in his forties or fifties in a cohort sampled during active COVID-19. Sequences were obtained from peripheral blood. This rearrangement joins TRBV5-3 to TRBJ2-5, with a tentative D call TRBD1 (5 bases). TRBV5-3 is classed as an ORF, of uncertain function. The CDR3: CARSLCGPGLETQYF. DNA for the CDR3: TGTGCCAGAAGCTTGTGTGGCCCAGGGCTAGAGACCCAGTACTTC.